Listed here are 6 T cell receptor beta chains from one sample, sequenced in a study of cytomegalovirus exposure and HLA in healthy donors. The PCR made use of 60 Vbeta and 13 Jbeta primers. Some clones are missing from TCRdb's copy, which holds only in-frame ones; the method was immunoSEQ multiplex PCR. The sample includes around 130,000 clones, about four fifths of them seen just once. Sequenced: PBMCs. The receptors come from a woman between 40 and 50 years old in good health and CMV-seronegative.

V usage is TRBV2 and J usage is TRBJ2-5; the match to TRBD1 covers 9 bases. Looked up from germline, CDR1 is SNHLY and CDR2 is FYNNEI. Trimming cost V 0 bases and J 2 bases; bases outside gene matches: 1. CDR3 size: 15 residues. CDR3 in amino acids: CASSEADRGQETQYF. CDR3 nucleotide sequence: TGTGCCAGCAGTGAAGCGGACAGGGGACAAGAGACCCAGTACTTC.

The genes are TRBV11-2 and TRBJ2-1, with 7 bases matching TRBD2. V shed 3 bases and J 4 bases; nucleotides not matched to a gene: 6. The germline V gene has CDR1 SGHAT and CDR2 FQNNGV. CDR3 length: 15 residues. The CDR3 spells CASSLGLAEYNEQFF. The CDR3 region has the DNA TGTGCCAGCAGCTTGGGGCTAGCGGAATACAATGAGCAGTTCTTC.

CDR3 region: CASSQTDSFEAFF. CDR3 coding DNA: TGTGCCAGCAGTCAAACGGACAGTTTTGAAGCTTTCTTT. The chain uses TRBV6-5 and TRBJ1-1; D possibly corresponds to TRBD1 (6 bases). From germline, CDR1 is MNHEY and CDR2 SVGAGI. CDR3 size: 13 residues. Trimming pared 5 bases from V and 7 bases from J, leaving 14 bases between.

The V and J genes are TRBV6-1 and TRBJ1-1; unclear D gene. Germline loops: CDR1 MNHNS, CDR2 SASEGT. The CDR3 has 13 residues. Trimming pared 5 bases from V and 1 base from J, leaving 8 bases between. CDR3 loop: CASSTTPNTEAFF. In nucleotides, the CDR3 is TGTGCCAGCAGTACCACTCCGAACACTGAAGCTTTCTTT.

This chain connects TRBV9 to TRBJ1-2, with 8 bases lining up with TRBD1. CDR1 and CDR2 (germline): SGDLS, YYNGEE. V shed 0 bases and J 4 bases; nucleotides not matched to a gene: 5. The CDR3 spans 15 residues. The CDR3 region has the DNA TGTGCCAGCAGCGTAGGGACAGGGTTTCGCTATGGCTACACCTTC. Translated, it gives CASSVGTGFRYGYTF. The full variable domain, its missing parts supplied by reference TRBV9 and TRBJ1-2, is DSGVTQTPKHLITATGQRVTLRCSPRSGDLSVYWYQQSLDQGLQFLIQYYNGEERAKGNILERFSAQQFPDLHSELNLSSLELGDSALYFCASSVGTGFRYGYTFGSGTRLTVV.

The CDR3 nucleotides are TGTGCCAGCAGTTTATCAGATAACTATAGCAATCAGCCCCAGCATTTT. Its protein product is CASSLSDNYSNQPQHF. V usage is TRBV28 and J usage is TRBJ1-5; no firm D call. CDR3 length: 16 residues. Trimming took off 1 base at V and 0 bases at J, with 10 bases between the two ends. Looked up from germline, CDR1 is MDHEN and CDR2 is SYDVKM.